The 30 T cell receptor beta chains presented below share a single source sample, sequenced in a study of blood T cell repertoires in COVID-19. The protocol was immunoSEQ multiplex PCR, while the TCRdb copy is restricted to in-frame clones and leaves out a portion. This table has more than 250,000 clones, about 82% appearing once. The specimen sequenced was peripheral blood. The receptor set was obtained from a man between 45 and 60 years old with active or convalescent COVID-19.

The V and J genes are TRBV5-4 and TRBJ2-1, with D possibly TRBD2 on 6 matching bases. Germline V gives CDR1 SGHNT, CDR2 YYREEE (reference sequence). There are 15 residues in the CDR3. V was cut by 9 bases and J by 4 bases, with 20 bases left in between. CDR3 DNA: TGTGCCACCGCGAGGACGGGGGATTTTTACAATGAGCAGTTCTTC. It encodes CATARTGDFYNEQFF. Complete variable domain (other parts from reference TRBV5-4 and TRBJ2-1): ETGVTQSPTHLIKTRGQQVTLRCSSQSGHNTVSWYQQALGQGPQFIFQYYREEENGRGNFPPRFSGLQFPNYSSELNVNALELDDSALYLCATARTGDFYNEQFFGPGTRLTVL.

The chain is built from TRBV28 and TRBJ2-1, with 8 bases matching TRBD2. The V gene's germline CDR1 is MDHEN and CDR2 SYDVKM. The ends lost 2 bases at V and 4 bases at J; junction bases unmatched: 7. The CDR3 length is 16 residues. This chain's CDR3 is CASSLKGTRGYNEQFF. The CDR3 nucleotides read TGTGCCAGCAGTTTAAAGGGGACTAGGGGGTACAATGAGCAGTTCTTC.

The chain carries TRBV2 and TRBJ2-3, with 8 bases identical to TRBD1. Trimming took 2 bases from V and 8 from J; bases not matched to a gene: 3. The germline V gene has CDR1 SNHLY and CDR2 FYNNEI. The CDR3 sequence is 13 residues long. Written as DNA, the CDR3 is TGTGCCAGCAGTGAAAGCGACAGGGGTACGCAGTATTTT. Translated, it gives CASSESDRGTQYF.

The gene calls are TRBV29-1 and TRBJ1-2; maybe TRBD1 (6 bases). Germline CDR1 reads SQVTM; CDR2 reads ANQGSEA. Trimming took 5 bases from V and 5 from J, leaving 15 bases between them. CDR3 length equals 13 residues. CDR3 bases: TGCAGCGTTTCCGGGGGGCAAGGGTATGGCTACACCTTC. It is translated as CSVSGGQGYGYTF.

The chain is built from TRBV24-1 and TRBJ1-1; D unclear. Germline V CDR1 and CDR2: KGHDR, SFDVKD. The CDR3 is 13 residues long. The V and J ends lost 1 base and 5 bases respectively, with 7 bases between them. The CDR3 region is CATSDLLRTEAFF. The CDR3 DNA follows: TGTGCCACCAGTGATTTATTGCGGACTGAAGCTTTCTTT.

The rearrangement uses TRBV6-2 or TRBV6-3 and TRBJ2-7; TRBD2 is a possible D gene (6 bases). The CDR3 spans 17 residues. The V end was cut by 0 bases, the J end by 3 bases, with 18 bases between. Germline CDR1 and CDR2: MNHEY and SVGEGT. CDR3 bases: TGTGCCAGCAGTTACTCGACAAGTGGGACTCCTTTCTACGAGCAGTACTTC. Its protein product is CASSYSTSGTPFYEQYF.

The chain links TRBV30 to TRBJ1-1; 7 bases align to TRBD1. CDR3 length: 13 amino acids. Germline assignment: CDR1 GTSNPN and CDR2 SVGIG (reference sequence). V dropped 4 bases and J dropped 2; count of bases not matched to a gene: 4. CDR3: CAWTGQRNTEAFF. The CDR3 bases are TGTGCCTGGACGGGACAGAGAAACACTGAAGCTTTCTTT.

CDR3 nucleotides: TGTGCCAGCAGCAAAGCCGGGACAGGGCACACTGAAGCTTTCTTT. This translates into CASSKAGTGHTEAFF. The V and J genes are TRBV5-8 and TRBJ1-1, with 9 bases matching TRBD1. The ends lost 4 bases at V and 3 bases at J; junction bases unmatched: 7. The germline CDR1 and CDR2 sequences are SGHTS and YDEGEE. CDR3 length equals 15 residues. The entire variable domain, with the rest obtained from reference TRBV5-8 and TRBJ1-1, is as follows: EAGVTQSPTHLIKTRGQQATLRCSPISGHTSVYWYQQALGLGLQFLLWYDEGEERNRGNFPPRFSGRQFPNYSSELNVNALELEDSALYLCASSKAGTGHTEAFFGQGTRLTVV.

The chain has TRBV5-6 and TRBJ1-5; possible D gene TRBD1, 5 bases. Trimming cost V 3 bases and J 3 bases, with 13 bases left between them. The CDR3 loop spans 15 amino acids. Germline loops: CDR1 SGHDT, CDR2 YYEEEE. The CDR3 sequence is CASSSQGGINQPQHF. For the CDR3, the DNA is TGTGCCAGCAGCTCCCAGGGAGGGATCAATCAGCCCCAGCATTTT.

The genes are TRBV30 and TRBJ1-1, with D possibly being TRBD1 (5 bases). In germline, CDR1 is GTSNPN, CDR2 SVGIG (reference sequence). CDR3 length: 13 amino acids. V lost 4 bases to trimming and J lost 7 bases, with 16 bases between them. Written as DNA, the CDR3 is TGTGCCTGGACAGGTCGGGGGGGAGGTGAAGCTTTCTTT. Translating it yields CAWTGRGGGEAFF. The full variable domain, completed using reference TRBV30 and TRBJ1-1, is SQTIHQWPATLVQPVGSPLSLECTVEGTSNPNLYWYRQAAGRGLQLLFYSVGIGQISSEVPQNLSASRPQDRQFILSSKKLLLSDSGFYLCAWTGRGGGEAFFGQGTRLTVV.

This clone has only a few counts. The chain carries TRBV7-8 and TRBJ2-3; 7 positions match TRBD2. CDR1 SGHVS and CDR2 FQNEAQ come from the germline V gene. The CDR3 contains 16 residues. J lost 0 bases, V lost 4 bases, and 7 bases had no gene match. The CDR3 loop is CASSSTLAQSTDTQYF. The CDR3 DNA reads TGTGCCAGCAGCTCAACACTAGCGCAAAGCACAGATACGCAGTATTTT.

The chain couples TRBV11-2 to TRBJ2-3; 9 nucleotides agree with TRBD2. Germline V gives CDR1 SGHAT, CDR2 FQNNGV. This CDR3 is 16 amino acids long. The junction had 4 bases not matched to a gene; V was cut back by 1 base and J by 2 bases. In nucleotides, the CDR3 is TGTGCCAGCAGCTTAGGGGCTAGCGGGATCACAGATACGCAGTATTTT. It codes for CASSLGASGITDTQYF.

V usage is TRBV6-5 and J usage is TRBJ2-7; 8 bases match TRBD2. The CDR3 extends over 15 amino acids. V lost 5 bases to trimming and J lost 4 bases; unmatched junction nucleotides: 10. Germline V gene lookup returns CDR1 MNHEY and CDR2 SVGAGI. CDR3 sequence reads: CASSPPGGGSYEQYF. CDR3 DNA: TGTGCCAGCAGTCCTCCGGGGGGGGGAAGTTACGAGCAGTACTTC.

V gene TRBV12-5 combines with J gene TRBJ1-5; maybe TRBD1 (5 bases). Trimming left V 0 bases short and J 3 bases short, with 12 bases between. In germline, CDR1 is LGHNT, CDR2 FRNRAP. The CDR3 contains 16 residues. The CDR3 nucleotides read TGTGCTAGTGGTTTGGTATCGGGCAGGGTCAATCAGCCCCAGCATTTT. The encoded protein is CASGLVSGRVNQPQHF. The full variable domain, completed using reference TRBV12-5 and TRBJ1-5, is DARVTQTPRHKVTEMGQEVTMRCQPILGHNTVFWYRQTMMQGLELLAYFRNRAPLDDSGMPKDRFSAEMPDATLATLKIQPSEPRDSAVYFCASGLVSGRVNQPQHFGDGTRLSIL.

CDR3 in DNA: TGTGCCAGCTCACTAGGGACAGGGGAAGGCGGAAAACTGTTTTTT. The encoded protein is CASSLGTGEGGKLFF. The rearrangement uses TRBV18 and TRBJ1-4; 10 positions match TRBD1. The germline V gene has CDR1 KGHSH and CDR2 LQKENI. The CDR3 has 15 residues. The ends lost 4 bases at V and 10 bases at J; junction bases unmatched: 9.

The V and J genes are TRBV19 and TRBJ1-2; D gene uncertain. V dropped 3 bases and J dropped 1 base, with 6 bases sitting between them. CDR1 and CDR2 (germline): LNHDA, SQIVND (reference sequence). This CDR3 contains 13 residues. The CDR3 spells CASSIGINYGYTF. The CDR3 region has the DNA TGTGCCAGTAGTATCGGGATTAACTATGGCTACACCTTC.

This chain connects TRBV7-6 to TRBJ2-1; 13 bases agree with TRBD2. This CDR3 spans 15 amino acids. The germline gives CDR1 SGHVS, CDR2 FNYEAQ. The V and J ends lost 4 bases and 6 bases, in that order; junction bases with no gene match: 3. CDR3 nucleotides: TGTGCCAGCAGCTCCGGACTAGCGGGAGTCAATGAGCAGTTCTTC. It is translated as CASSSGLAGVNEQFF.

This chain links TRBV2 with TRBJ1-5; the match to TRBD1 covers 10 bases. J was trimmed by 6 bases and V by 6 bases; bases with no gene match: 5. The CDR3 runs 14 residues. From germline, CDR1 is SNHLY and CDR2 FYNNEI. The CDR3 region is CASSGTGESQPQHF. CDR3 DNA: TGTGCCAGCAGCGGGACAGGGGAAAGTCAGCCCCAGCATTTT.

In DNA form, the CDR3 reads TGTGCCAGCAGCTTAAGAGATTCCGGGATAAGCAATCAGCCCCAGCATTTT. Encoded protein: CASSLRDSGISNQPQHF. The rearrangement uses TRBV7-2 and TRBJ1-5; D unresolved. There are 17 residues in the CDR3. The V gene's germline CDR1 is SGHTA and CDR2 FQGNSA. V lost 2 bases to trimming and J lost 1 base, with 15 bases between them.

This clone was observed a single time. CDR3 nucleotide sequence: TGTGCCAGCAGCTTAGGGGCAGGGCCCTACGAGCAGTACTTC. Its protein is CASSLGAGPYEQYF. V usage is TRBV7-9 and J usage is TRBJ2-7; TRBD1 might be the D (5 bases). Trimming left V 1 base short and J 2 bases short, with 9 bases between. Germline V gene lookup returns CDR1 SEHNR and CDR2 FQNEAQ (reference sequence). The CDR3 consists of 14 residues.

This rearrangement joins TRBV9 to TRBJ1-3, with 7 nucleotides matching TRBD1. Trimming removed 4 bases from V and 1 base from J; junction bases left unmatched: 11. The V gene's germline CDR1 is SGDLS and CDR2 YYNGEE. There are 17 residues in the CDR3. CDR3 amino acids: CASSPTGTANSGNTIYF. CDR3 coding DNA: TGTGCCAGCAGCCCGACCGGGACAGCGAATTCTGGAAACACCATATATTTT.

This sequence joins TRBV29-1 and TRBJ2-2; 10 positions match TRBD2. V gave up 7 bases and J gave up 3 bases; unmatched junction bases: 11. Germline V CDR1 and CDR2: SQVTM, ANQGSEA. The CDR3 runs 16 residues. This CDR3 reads CSAETSGILDTGELFF. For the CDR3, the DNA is TGCAGCGCGGAAACTAGCGGGATTTTAGACACCGGGGAGCTGTTTTTT.

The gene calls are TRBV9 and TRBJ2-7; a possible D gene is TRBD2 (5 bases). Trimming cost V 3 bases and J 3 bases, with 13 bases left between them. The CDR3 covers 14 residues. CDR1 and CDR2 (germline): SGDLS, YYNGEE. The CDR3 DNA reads TGTGCCAGCAGCGCGGAGGACGGTAGCTACGAGCAGTACTTC. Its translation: CASSAEDGSYEQYF.

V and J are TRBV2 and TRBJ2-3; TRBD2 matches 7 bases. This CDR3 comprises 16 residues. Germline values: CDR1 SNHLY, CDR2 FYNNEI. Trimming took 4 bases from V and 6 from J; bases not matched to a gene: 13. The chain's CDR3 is CASSGLAERDRDTQYF. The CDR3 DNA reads TGTGCCAGCAGTGGGTTAGCGGAGCGGGATCGGGATACGCAGTATTTT. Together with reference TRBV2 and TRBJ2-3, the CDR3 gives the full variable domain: EPEVTQTPSHQVTQMGQEVILRCVPISNHLYFYWYRQILGQKVEFLVSFYNNEISEKSEIFDDQFSVERPDGSNFTLKIRSTKLEDSAMYFCASSGLAERDRDTQYFGPGTRLTVL.

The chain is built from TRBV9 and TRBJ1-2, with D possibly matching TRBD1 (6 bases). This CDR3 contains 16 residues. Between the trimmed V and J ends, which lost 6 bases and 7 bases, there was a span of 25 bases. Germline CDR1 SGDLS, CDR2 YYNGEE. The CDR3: CASTRRMGAKSSGYTF. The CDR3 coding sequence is TGTGCCAGCACCCGGAGGATGGGGGCGAAGTCGAGTGGCTACACCTTC.

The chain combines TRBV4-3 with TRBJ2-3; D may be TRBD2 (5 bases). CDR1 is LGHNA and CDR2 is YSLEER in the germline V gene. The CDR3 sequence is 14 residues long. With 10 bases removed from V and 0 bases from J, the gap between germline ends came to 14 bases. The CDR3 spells CATSGSQSTDTQYF. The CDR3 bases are TGCGCCACCTCGGGGAGCCAGAGCACAGATACGCAGTATTTT.

The CDR3 sequence: CASSATREDGANVLTF. The CDR3 DNA follows: TGTGCCAGCAGCGCGACAAGGGAGGATGGGGCCAACGTCCTGACTTTC. J is TRBJ2-6 and V is TRBV9, with a weak D call TRBD2 (6 bases). Germline V gene data show CDR1 as SGDLS and CDR2 as YYNGEE. Trimming left V 3 bases short and J 3 bases short, with 13 bases between. The CDR3 is made up of 16 amino acids.

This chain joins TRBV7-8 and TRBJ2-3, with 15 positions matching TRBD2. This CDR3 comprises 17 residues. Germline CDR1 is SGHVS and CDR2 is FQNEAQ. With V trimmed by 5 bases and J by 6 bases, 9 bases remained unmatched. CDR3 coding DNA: TGTGCCAGCAGCCCTAGGACTAGCGGGAGGGTCCGGGATACGCAGTATTTT. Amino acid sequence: CASSPRTSGRVRDTQYF.

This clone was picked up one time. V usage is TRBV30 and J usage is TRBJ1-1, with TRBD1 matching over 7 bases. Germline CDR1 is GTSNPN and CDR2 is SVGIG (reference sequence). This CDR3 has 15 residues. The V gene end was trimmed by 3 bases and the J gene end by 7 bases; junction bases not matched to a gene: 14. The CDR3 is CAWSDFPQGGFEAFF. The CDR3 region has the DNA TGTGCCTGGAGCGATTTCCCTCAGGGGGGCTTTGAAGCTTTCTTT.

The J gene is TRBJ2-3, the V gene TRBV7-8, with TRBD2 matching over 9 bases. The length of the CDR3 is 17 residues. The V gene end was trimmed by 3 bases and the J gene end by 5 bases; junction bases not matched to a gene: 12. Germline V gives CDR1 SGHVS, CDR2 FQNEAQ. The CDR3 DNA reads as TGTGCCAGCAGCTTCCAACAGGGTAGCGGGAGTGGAGATACGCAGTATTTT. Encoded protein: CASSFQQGSGSGDTQYF.